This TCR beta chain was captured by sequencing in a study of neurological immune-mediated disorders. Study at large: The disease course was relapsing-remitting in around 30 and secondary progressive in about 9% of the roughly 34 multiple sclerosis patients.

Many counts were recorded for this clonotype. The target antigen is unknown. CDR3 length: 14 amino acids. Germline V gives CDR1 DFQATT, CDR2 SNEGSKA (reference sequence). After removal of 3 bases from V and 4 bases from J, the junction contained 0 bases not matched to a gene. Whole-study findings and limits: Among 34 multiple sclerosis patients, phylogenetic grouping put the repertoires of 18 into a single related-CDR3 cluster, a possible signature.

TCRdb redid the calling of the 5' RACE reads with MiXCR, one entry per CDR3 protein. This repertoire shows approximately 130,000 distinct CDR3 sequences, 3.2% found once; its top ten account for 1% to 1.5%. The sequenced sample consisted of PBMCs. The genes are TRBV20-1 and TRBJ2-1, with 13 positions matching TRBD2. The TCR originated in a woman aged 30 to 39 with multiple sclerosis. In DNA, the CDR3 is TGCAGTGCTAGGACTAGCGGGGGGTACAATGAGCAGTTCTTC. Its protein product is CSARTSGGYNEQFF.